These T cell receptor beta chains were read from a single sample in a study of brain metastases from non-small cell lung cancer. Assay used: immunoSEQ multiplex PCR; TCRdb lists only in-frame clones, some missing. The sample shows some 4,200 clones, nearly 90% of them seen only once. The sample comprised primary lung tumor tissue. These receptors were obtained from a donor aged 40 or older with non-small cell lung cancer. Both conserved end residues are trimmed from each CDR3. Fields, in order: J gene, CDR3 length, D gene, V gene, CDR3 protein. D genes are given only for firm matches.

J: TRBJ2-5; length: 16; D: TRBD2; V: TRBV11-2; CDR3: ASSLGHPGLAEQETQY
J: TRBJ1-2; length: 12; D: -; V: TRBV6-4; CDR3: ASSEDVGSHGYT
J: TRBJ1-1; length: 13; D: -; V: TRBV10-1; CDR3: ASSESKGQSAEAF
J: TRBJ2-7; length: 14; D: TRBD1; V: TRBV6-5; CDR3: ASSYQTGSYSYEQY
J: TRBJ1-1; length: 13; D: -; V: TRBV6-5; CDR3: ASSYTRDTNTEAF
J: TRBJ2-1; length: 17; D: TRBD2; V: TRBV11-2; CDR3: ASTQLGLREAAFLTEQF
J: TRBJ1-1; length: 14; D: TRBD1; V: TRBV6-6; CDR3: ASSTGPGTGATEAF
J: TRBJ2-6; length: 13; D: -; V: TRBV6-5; CDR3: ASSYQGAGANVLT
J: TRBJ2-1; length: 13; D: TRBD2; V: TRBV5-4; CDR3: ASSLGTSGGHEQF
J: TRBJ1-5; length: 11; D: -; V: TRBV2; CDR3: ASSEPGNQPQH
J: TRBJ1-1; length: 9; D: -; V: TRBV12-3/TRBV12-4; CDR3: ASSLGGEAF
J: TRBJ2-7; length: 11; D: TRBD1; V: TRBV10-1; CDR3: ASRDRASYEQY
J: TRBJ1-4; length: 11; D: -; V: TRBV2; CDR3: ASSLGRFEKLF
J: TRBJ2-7; length: 13; D: -; V: TRBV6-2/TRBV6-3; CDR3: ASSYSSVSSYEQY
J: TRBJ2-6; length: 16; D: -; V: TRBV6-1; CDR3: ASSVSVVGGAGANVLT
J: TRBJ1-5; length: 12; D: -; V: TRBV27; CDR3: ASGSGIRGQPQH
J: TRBJ1-2; length: 12; D: TRBD1; V: TRBV18; CDR3: ASSPQGATSGYT
J: TRBJ2-2; length: 14; D: -; V: TRBV5-5; CDR3: ASSLALTGEAGELF
J: TRBJ1-6; length: 13; D: -; V: TRBV7-2; CDR3: ASSLEGRKIRSLH
J: TRBJ2-7; length: 10; D: TRBD1; V: TRBV7-8; CDR3: ASSRTGVEQY
J: TRBJ2-1; length: 12; D: TRBD1; V: TRBV29-1; CDR3: SVVGDRGHNEQF
J: TRBJ1-4; length: 13; D: -; V: TRBV15; CDR3: ATSSKKDLVKKLF
J: TRBJ1-3; length: 11; D: TRBD1; V: TRBV10-3; CDR3: AIGTGDGNTIY
J: TRBJ2-7; length: 14; D: -; V: TRBV4-1; CDR3: ASSQASDRSTYEQY
J: TRBJ1-6; length: 13; D: -; V: TRBV5-6; CDR3: ASSLASGSNSPLH
J: TRBJ1-2; length: 11; D: -; V: TRBV20-1; CDR3: SASYGTNYGYT
J: TRBJ1-5; length: 12; D: -; V: TRBV24-1; CDR3: ATQSGGGIQPQH
J: TRBJ1-1; length: 13; D: -; V: TRBV4-2; CDR3: ASSQRAEKREEAF
J: TRBJ2-3; length: 13; D: -; V: TRBV4-2; CDR3: ASSQGGLAVDTQY
J: TRBJ2-7; length: 12; D: TRBD1; V: TRBV28; CDR3: ASRRGQGAREQY
J: TRBJ1-1; length: 12; D: -; V: TRBV23-1; CDR3: ASSRRGGGMRAF
J: TRBJ2-3; length: 13; D: TRBD2; V: TRBV9; CDR3: ASCASGASTDTQY
J: TRBJ1-2; length: 12; D: -; V: TRBV4-3; CDR3: ASSQDGQGYGYT
J: TRBJ1-2; length: 12; D: -; V: TRBV27; CDR3: ASSLSGTVGGYT
J: TRBJ2-3; length: 10; D: -; V: TRBV19; CDR3: ASRDGPDTQY
J: TRBJ2-5; length: 13; D: TRBD2; V: TRBV7-3; CDR3: ASSPQAGSWETQY
J: TRBJ1-2; length: 12; D: -; V: TRBV7-3; CDR3: ASSFTGSDYGYT
J: TRBJ1-2; length: 11; D: TRBD1; V: TRBV6-5; CDR3: ASSLTGDYGYT
J: TRBJ2-7; length: 10; D: TRBD1; V: TRBV3-1/TRBV3-2; CDR3: ASSHRQGQQY
J: TRBJ2-1; length: 13; D: -; V: TRBV24-1; CDR3: ATSDRTVSYNEQF
J: TRBJ2-1; length: 13; D: -; V: TRBV3-1/TRBV3-2; CDR3: ASSLVHCSYNEQF
J: TRBJ1-1; length: 16; D: TRBD1; V: TRBV4-1; CDR3: ASSQAGTGEVWNIEAF
J: TRBJ2-1; length: 11; D: -; V: TRBV19; CDR3: ASSWTITDEQF
J: TRBJ1-2; length: 10; D: -; V: TRBV6-6; CDR3: ASSVGDYDYT
J: TRBJ2-1; length: 12; D: -; V: TRBV24-1; CDR3: ATSDLITGNEQF
J: TRBJ1-2; length: 12; D: -; V: TRBV6-1; CDR3: ASSEGGTWRGYT
J: TRBJ1-5; length: 13; D: -; V: TRBV3-1/TRBV3-2; CDR3: ASSQGQISNQPQH
J: TRBJ2-7; length: 13; D: -; V: TRBV5-1; CDR3: ASSLGHRDLYEQY